The T cell receptor beta chain described here comes from a study of CXCR3-negative and CXCR3-positive naive CD8 T cells. The CDR3 length is 12 residues. Germline V lookup: CDR1 SNHLY, CDR2 FYNNEI. As for this clonotype: Its antigen is still unknown.

In preparing the TRB cDNA libraries, 5' RACE with UMI labels was used. Using the 5' RACE reads, TCRdb records one entry per CDR3 protein without DNA. The sample holds some 6,600 distinct CDR3 sequences. General study results and limits: Greater hydrophobicity was found in TRB CDR3s of CXCR3-positive naive cells than of CXCR3-negative naive cells.

Source material: naive CXCR3+ CD8+ T cells from blood. Stated subset: CD45RO-CCR7+CD27+CD95- naive CD8+ T cells expressing CXCR3 (TNR3+). V and J are TRBV2 and TRBJ2-3; TCRdb's D call of TRBD1 is untestable without DNA. The TCR originated in a human donor in good health. Some clones in this sample may be carry-over from other donors' samples. The CDR3 sequence is CASRRGADTQYF. The entire variable domain, with the rest obtained from reference TRBV2 and TRBJ2-3, is as follows: EPEVTQTPSHQVTQMGQEVILRCVPISNHLYFYWYRQILGQKVEFLVSFYNNEISEKSEIFDDQFSVERPDGSNFTLKIRSTKLEDSAMYFCASRRGADTQYFGPGTRLTVL.